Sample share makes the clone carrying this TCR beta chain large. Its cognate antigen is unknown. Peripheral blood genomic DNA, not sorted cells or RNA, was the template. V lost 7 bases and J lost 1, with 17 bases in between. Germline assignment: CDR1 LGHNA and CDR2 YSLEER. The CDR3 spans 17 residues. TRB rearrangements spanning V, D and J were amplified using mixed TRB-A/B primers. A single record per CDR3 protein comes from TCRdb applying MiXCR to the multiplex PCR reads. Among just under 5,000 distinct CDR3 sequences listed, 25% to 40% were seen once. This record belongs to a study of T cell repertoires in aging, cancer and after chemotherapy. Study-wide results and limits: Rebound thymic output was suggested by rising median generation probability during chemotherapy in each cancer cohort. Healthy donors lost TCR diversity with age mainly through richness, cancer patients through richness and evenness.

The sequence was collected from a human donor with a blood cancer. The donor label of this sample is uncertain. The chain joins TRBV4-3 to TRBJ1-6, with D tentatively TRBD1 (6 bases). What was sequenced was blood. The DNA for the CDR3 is TGCGCCAGCACCCAGGGTTTGAGGGGGTCCTATAATTCACCCCTCCACTTT. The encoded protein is CASTQGLRGSYNSPLHF.